This is a list of T cell receptor beta chains from one sample in a study of glioma-infiltrating T cells after dendritic cell vaccination. The data were produced by immunoSEQ multiplex PCR, yet TCRdb's version contains in-frame clones alone and is incomplete. This table holds 90,000 or so clones, roughly 84% found once. Sequenced here: blood, sampled before dendritic cell vaccination. The receptors derive from a human donor with glioblastoma. Both conserved end residues are part of each CDR3. The order of the fields is clone size, CDR3 length, J gene, V gene, D gene, CDR3 DNA, CDR3 protein. D genes are given only for firm matches. Where a row states a size, it is once, few, many or the class of an expanded clone; other rows omit it.

>-|17|TRBJ1-6|TRBV10-3|-
TGTGCCATCAGTCAACAACGGAGGGTTACCTATAATTCACCCCTCCACTTT
CAISQQRRVTYNSPLHF
>few|15|TRBJ2-3|TRBV7-2|TRBD2
TGTGCCAGCAGCTTGGGGCGGGGGGGCACAGATACGCAGTATTTT
CASSLGRGGTDTQYF
>-|15|TRBJ1-6|TRBV25-1|-
TGTGCCAGCAGTGAGCTCCGGACAGTCGGTTCACCCCTCCACTTT
CASSELRTVGSPLHF
>-|12|TRBJ2-7|TRBV11-3|-
TGTGCCAGCAGCTTAGATCGGTACGAGCAGTACTTC
CASSLDRYEQYF
>-|14|TRBJ2-2|TRBV9|-
TGTGCCAGCAGCTCTAACCTGAACACCGGGGAGCTGTTTTTT
CASSSNLNTGELFF
>few|13|TRBJ2-7|TRBV5-6|-
TGTGCCAGCAGCTTTTCGTCAGGGCCCGAGCAGTACTTC
CASSFSSGPEQYF
>-|12|TRBJ2-3|TRBV11-2|-
TGTGCCAGCAGCTCACTCGTGGATACGCAGTATTTT
CASSSLVDTQYF
>few|17|TRBJ2-2|TRBV4-2|-
TGTGCCAGCAGCCGCTCGCTTAGCCGAGAAGGCACCGGGGAGCTGTTTTTT
CASSRSLSREGTGELFF
>-|17|TRBJ2-5|TRBV5-1|TRBD1
TGCGCCAGCAGCTTGGCACAGGGGTCGGAGCCGGGGGAGACCCAGTACTTC
CASSLAQGSEPGETQYF
>-|11|TRBJ1-2|TRBV29-1|-
TGCAGCGTTGACAGTAACTATGGCTACACCTTC
CSVDSNYGYTF
>-|15|TRBJ2-1|TRBV18|-
TGTGCCAGCTCCCTCTCCGGGGGAACCTACAATGAGCAGTTCTTC
CASSLSGGTYNEQFF